This entry describes one T cell receptor beta chain. Antigen specificity is unknown. This entry comes from a study of cytomegalovirus exposure and HLA in healthy donors. Findings of the study overall: In a later analysis, DRB1 alleles had the most associated TCRs; HLA-C alleles the fewest. Exclusion as indistinguishable affected some V segments, including TRBV6-2 and TRBV6-3. 150 to 200 TCR beta chains were listed as cytomegalovirus-associated.

Trimming at V came to 4 bases and at J to 4 bases, leaving 7 bases not matched to a gene. Germline V CDR1 and CDR2: SGHTA, FQGTGA. CDR3 length equals 18 residues. Vbeta (60) and Jbeta (13) primers were used in the PCR. TCRdb's copy holds only in-frame clones and misses some; the assay was immunoSEQ multiplex PCR. Among some 220,000 clones listed, about three quarters were seen once. This rearrangement joins TRBV7-3 to TRBJ2-1; 16 nucleotides agree with TRBD2. Sequencing used PBMCs. This clonotype originated in a woman in her sixties or seventies in good health and CMV-seropositive. DNA for the CDR3: TGTGCCAGCAGCTACGGGACTAGCGGGGGGGCTTGGTACAATGAGCAGTTCTTC. This encodes CASSYGTSGGAWYNEQFF.